This TCR beta chain derives from a study of T cell repertoires in cytomegalovirus infection. Findings and caveats of the study: Totalled public TCR beta family frequency picked out people who carried CMV plus the relevant HLA.

This clonotype has more than one count but fewer than ten. The target antigen is unknown. The CDR3 totals 14 residues. With 6 bases clipped from V and 4 bases from J, the junction kept 2 bases outside the gene matches. TCRdb used MiXCR to reprocess the reads, holding one entry per CDR3 protein. The sample has some 400,000 distinct CDR3 sequences, approximately 31% seen once. This clonotype originated in a human donor in good health (CMV status not recorded). Some clones in this sample may be carry-over from other donors' samples. This chain joins TRBV12-3 or TRBV12-4 and TRBJ2-2; 10 nucleotides agree with TRBD1. Sequences were obtained from PBMCs. CDR3 coding DNA: TGTGCCAGCAGGGGACAGGGGTTCACCGGGGAGCTGTTTTTT. This encodes CASRGQGFTGELFF.